The next 21 T cell receptor beta chains were all read from a single sample in a study of cytomegalovirus exposure and HLA in healthy donors. Researchers ran the PCR with 60 Vbeta and 13 Jbeta primers. Repertoires were generated with immunoSEQ multiplex PCR, while TCRdb's copy carries only in-frame clones and drops some. This sample carries 150,000 to 200,000 clones, around 80% of them seen once, and the ten largest clones take approximately 1.8%. What was sequenced was PBMCs. All receptors come from a man in his late teens or twenties in good health and CMV-seronegative.

The rearrangement links TRBV10-3 to TRBJ2-7; D possibly corresponds to TRBD2 (6 bases). The CDR3 runs to 13 residues. Germline V gives CDR1 ENHRY, CDR2 SYGVKD. The ends were cut back, 7 bases at V and 3 bases at J, with 13 bases in the middle. This CDR3 is CAITSGPLYEQYF. The CDR3 region has the DNA TGTGCCATCACCAGCGGGCCACTCTACGAGCAGTACTTC.

The chain links TRBV6-1 to TRBJ2-1, with TRBD1 identical over 8 bases. Germline V gene lookup returns CDR1 MNHNS and CDR2 SASEGT. J gave up 14 bases and V 5 bases, and 8 bases lay outside the gene matches. This CDR3 has 12 amino acids. CDR3 DNA: TGTGCCAGCAGTCTCCTGCGGGGACAGGAGTTCTTC. As protein: CASSLLRGQEFF.

In this sample, this clone turned up once. The chain combines TRBV2 with TRBJ2-7; 7 bases agree with TRBD2. Trimming at V came to 6 bases and at J to 7 bases, leaving 3 bases not matched to a gene. CDR1 is SNHLY and CDR2 is FYNNEI in the germline V gene. CDR3 length: 11 amino acids. The CDR3 bases are TGTGCCAGCAGGGGGGGGTGGGAGCAGTACTTC. Its translation: CASRGGWEQYF.

The chain joins TRBV6-1 to TRBJ1-2, with 9 positions matching TRBD1. CDR1 MNHNS and CDR2 SASEGT come from the germline V gene. V shed 10 bases, J shed 8 bases, and the junction held 14 bases outside the gene matches. This CDR3 has 14 residues. CDR3 sequence (DNA): TGTGCCACCTTTACAGGGGGCGCGCAGAGGGGCTACACCTTC. It codes for CATFTGGAQRGYTF.

The chain is built from TRBV4-1 and TRBJ2-7; 7 bases are a match to TRBD1. The CDR3 totals 15 residues. Per germline, CDR1 MGHRA and CDR2 YSYEKL. V shed 1 base and J 2 bases; nucleotides not matched to a gene: 5. The CDR3 DNA reads as TGCGCCAGCAGCCAAGTCCAGAGGGGGCCCTACGAGCAGTACTTC. It encodes CASSQVQRGPYEQYF.

The chain has TRBV9 and TRBJ2-3, with TRBD2 matching 9 bases. The CDR3 is 16 amino acids. Germline V gene lookup returns CDR1 SGDLS and CDR2 YYNGEE. The V and J ends lost 3 bases and 1 base, in that order; junction bases with no gene match: 6. The CDR3 DNA is TGTGCCAGCAGCGCCCCGGGCGGGAGGGGCACAGATACGCAGTATTTT. Translation: CASSAPGGRGTDTQYF. Complete variable domain (other parts from reference TRBV9 and TRBJ2-3): DSGVTQTPKHLITATGQRVTLRCSPRSGDLSVYWYQQSLDQGLQFLIQYYNGEERAKGNILERFSAQQFPDLHSELNLSSLELGDSALYFCASSAPGGRGTDTQYFGPGTRLTVL.

The chain links TRBV9 to TRBJ2-7, with 9 bases lining up with TRBD2. CDR1 and CDR2 (germline): SGDLS, YYNGEE. The CDR3 runs 17 residues. Losses at the gene ends were 4 bases for V and 0 bases for J; bases not matched to a gene: 11. This CDR3 is CASSPGLAGPSSYEQYF. CDR3 bases: TGTGCCAGCAGCCCCGGGCTAGCGGGACCCAGCTCCTACGAGCAGTACTTC.

The chain joins TRBV28 to TRBJ1-3; D not resolved. The V end was cut by 2 bases, the J end by 0 bases, with 11 bases between. Germline loops: CDR1 MDHEN, CDR2 SYDVKM. The CDR3 is made up of 16 amino acids. In DNA, the CDR3 is TGTGCCAGCAGTTTAGGCCAGTTAGCCTCTGGAAACACCATATATTTT. This translates into CASSLGQLASGNTIYF.

The rearrangement links TRBV5-8 to TRBJ2-1; TRBD2 matches at 13 bases. Germline V gene lookup returns CDR1 SGHTS and CDR2 YDEGEE. This CDR3 comprises 16 residues. V was clipped by 4 bases and J by 9 bases; unmatched bases: 10. CDR3 nucleotides: TGTGCCAGCAGCCCTGGACTAGCGGGAGTTTGGAGTGAGCAGTTCTTC. Encoded protein: CASSPGLAGVWSEQFF.

The V call is TRBV7-8, the J call TRBJ2-3; 8 nucleotides agree with TRBD2. CDR1 SGHVS and CDR2 FQNEAQ come from the germline V gene. This CDR3 spans 16 amino acids. The trim removed 4 bases at V and 1 base at J, leaving 7 bases unmatched. The CDR3 loop reads CASSSGAGGGTDTQYF. The CDR3 DNA follows: TGTGCCAGCAGCTCCGGGGCGGGAGGTGGCACAGATACGCAGTATTTT.

This chain connects TRBV28 to TRBJ2-1; D not certain. Trimming took 5 bases from V and 4 from J, leaving 9 bases between them. From germline, CDR1 is MDHEN and CDR2 SYDVKM. The CDR3 is 13 amino acids. The CDR3 loop is CASSRPPYNEQFF. In DNA form, the CDR3 reads TGTGCCAGCAGTCGTCCCCCTTACAATGAGCAGTTCTTC.

The chain has TRBV14 and TRBJ2-2; the D is unclear. V lost 7 bases and J 2 bases, leaving 11 bases between the germline ends. Germline CDR1 reads SGHDN; CDR2 reads FVKESK. The CDR3 length is 14 residues. The CDR3 sequence is CASTPSRNTGELFF. The DNA of the CDR3 is TGTGCCAGCACTCCATCGAGAAACACCGGGGAGCTGTTTTTT.

The genes are TRBV2 and TRBJ2-7, with D perhaps TRBD2 (6 bases). The V and J ends lost 5 bases and 3 bases respectively, with 14 bases between them. This CDR3 spans 14 amino acids. CDR1 and CDR2 (germline): SNHLY, FYNNEI. The CDR3, as DNA: TGTGCCAGCAGTAAAGGGGCGGACTACTACGAGCAGTACTTC. Translation gives CASSKGADYYEQYF.

This clone showed up just once. This chain joins TRBV7-6 and TRBJ1-5; D might be TRBD1 (5 bases). Germline V lookup: CDR1 SGHVS, CDR2 FNYEAQ. Trimming pared 4 bases from V and 8 bases from J, leaving 12 bases between. The CDR3 contains 13 residues. CDR3 residues: CASSSTPQEPQHF. The CDR3 coding sequence is TGTGCCAGCAGCTCAACGCCACAGGAGCCCCAGCATTTT. Full variable domain (rest looked up from reference TRBV7-6 and TRBJ1-5): GAGVSQSPRYKVTKRGQDVALRCDPISGHVSLYWYRQALGQGPEFLTYFNYEAQQDKSGLPNDRFSAERPEGSISTLTIQRTEQRDSAMYRCASSSTPQEPQHFGDGTRLSIL.

This chain uses TRBV2 with TRBJ1-5; 12 bases agree with TRBD1. Trimming at V came to 7 bases and at J to 6 bases, leaving 4 bases not matched to a gene. The germline V gene encodes CDR1 SNHLY and CDR2 FYNNEI. The CDR3 spans 14 residues. The chain's CDR3 is CASKGTGGLQPQHF. CDR3 coding DNA: TGTGCCAGCAAAGGGACAGGGGGCCTTCAGCCCCAGCATTTT.

In its sample, this clone was seen once. The V and J genes are TRBV28 and TRBJ2-7; 8 bases align to TRBD2. Trimming cost V 6 bases and J 3 bases; bases outside gene matches: 4. Looked up from germline, CDR1 is MDHEN and CDR2 is SYDVKM. The CDR3 length is 13 residues. The chain's CDR3 is CASRRLASYEQYF. CDR3 sequence (DNA): TGTGCCAGCAGAAGACTAGCGAGCTACGAGCAGTACTTC.

The V call is TRBV19, the J call TRBJ2-3; perhaps TRBD2 as D (5 bases). Between the trimmed V and J ends, which lost 7 bases and 3 bases, there was a span of 17 bases. CDR1 is LNHDA, CDR2 SQIVND, per germline (reference sequence). The CDR3 is 15 amino acids. The CDR3 DNA sequence: TGTGCCAGTACTCTTAGAGGGTCATGGACAGATACGCAGTATTTT. This gives the protein CASTLRGSWTDTQYF.

V and J are TRBV29-1 and TRBJ2-5; possible D gene TRBD2, 7 bases. The germline V gene has CDR1 SQVTM and CDR2 ANQGSEA. This CDR3 is 16 amino acids long. Between the trimmed V and J ends, which lost 4 bases and 4 bases, there was a span of 22 bases. The CDR3 DNA follows: TGCAGCGTTGTGCGCCGGGAGGACAGTCCGGTAGAGACCCAGTACTTC. This translates into CSVVRREDSPVETQYF.

There are a few counts of this clone. V and J are TRBV28 and TRBJ2-7; 7 nucleotides align to TRBD2. The V gene end was trimmed by 0 bases and the J gene end by 2 bases; junction bases not matched to a gene: 1. The V gene's germline CDR1 is MDHEN and CDR2 SYDVKM. The CDR3 spans 14 residues. The CDR3 bases are TGTGCCAGCAGTTTATGGGGGGGGGCCTACGAGCAGTACTTC. Protein: CASSLWGGAYEQYF.

CDR3 amino acids: CASRLGANSYNEQFF. DNA for the CDR3: TGTGCCAGCAGATTAGGGGCGAACTCCTACAATGAGCAGTTCTTC. The genes are TRBV27 and TRBJ2-1; weak D call: TRBD1 (5 bases). Between the trimmed V and J ends, which lost 6 bases and 0 bases, there was a span of 12 bases. The V gene's germline CDR1 is MNHEY and CDR2 SMNVEV (reference sequence). This CDR3 region has 15 residues.

V usage is TRBV19 and J usage is TRBJ2-5; tentative D call: TRBD2 (6 bases). Germline CDR1 LNHDA, CDR2 SQIVND (reference sequence). V was clipped by 9 bases and J by 4 bases, with 12 bases between them. The CDR3 contains 12 residues. CDR3 DNA: TGTGCCAGCCGGGGGAGTGGAGAGACCCAGTACTTC. Protein: CASRGSGETQYF.